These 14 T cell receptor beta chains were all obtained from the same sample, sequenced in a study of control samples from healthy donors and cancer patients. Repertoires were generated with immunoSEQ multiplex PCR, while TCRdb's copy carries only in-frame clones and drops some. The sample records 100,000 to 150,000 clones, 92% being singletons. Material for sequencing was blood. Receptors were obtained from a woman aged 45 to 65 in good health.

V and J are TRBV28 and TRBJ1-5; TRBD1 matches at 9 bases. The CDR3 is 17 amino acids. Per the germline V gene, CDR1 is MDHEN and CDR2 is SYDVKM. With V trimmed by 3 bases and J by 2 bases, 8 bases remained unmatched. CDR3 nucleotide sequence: TGTGCCAGCAGTTTCCTGGACAGGGGCGTTGGCAATCAGCCCCAGCATTTT. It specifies CASSFLDRGVGNQPQHF. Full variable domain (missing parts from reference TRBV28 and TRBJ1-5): DVKVTQSSRYLVKRTGEKVFLECVQDMDHENMFWYRQDPGLGLRLIYFSYDVKMKEKGDIPEGYSVSREKKERFSLILESASTNQTSMYLCASSFLDRGVGNQPQHFGDGTRLSIL.

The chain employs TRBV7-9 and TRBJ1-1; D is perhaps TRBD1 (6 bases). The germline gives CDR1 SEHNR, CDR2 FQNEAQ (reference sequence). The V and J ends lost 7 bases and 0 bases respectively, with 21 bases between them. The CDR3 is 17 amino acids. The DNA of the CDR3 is TGTGCCAGCACGCGGGACACAACCTTCGGGGTGAACACTGAAGCTTTCTTT. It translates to CASTRDTTFGVNTEAFF.

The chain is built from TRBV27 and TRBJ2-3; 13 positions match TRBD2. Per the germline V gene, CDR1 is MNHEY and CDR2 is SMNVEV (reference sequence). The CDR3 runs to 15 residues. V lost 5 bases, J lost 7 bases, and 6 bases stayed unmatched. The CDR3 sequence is CASSEGLAGLHTQYF. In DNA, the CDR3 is TGTGCCAGCAGTGAGGGACTAGCGGGGTTACATACGCAGTATTTT.

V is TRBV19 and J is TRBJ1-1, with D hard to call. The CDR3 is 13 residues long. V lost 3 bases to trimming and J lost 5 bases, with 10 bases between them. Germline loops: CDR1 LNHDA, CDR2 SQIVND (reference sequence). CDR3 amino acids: CASSIDTWTEAFF. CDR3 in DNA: TGTGCCAGTAGTATCGATACATGGACTGAAGCTTTCTTT.

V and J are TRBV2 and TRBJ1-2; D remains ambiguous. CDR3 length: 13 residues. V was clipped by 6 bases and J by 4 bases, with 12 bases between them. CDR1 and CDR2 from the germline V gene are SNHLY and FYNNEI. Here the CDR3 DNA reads TGTGCCAGCAGGAGGACCTCAGCCTATGGCTACACCTTC. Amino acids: CASRRTSAYGYTF.

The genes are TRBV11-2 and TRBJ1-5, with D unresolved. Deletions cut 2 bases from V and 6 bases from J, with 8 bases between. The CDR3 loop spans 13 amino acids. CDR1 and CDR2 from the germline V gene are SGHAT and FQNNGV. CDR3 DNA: TGTGCCAGCAGCTTAACCCAGTTTCAGCCCCAGCATTTT. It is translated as CASSLTQFQPQHF.

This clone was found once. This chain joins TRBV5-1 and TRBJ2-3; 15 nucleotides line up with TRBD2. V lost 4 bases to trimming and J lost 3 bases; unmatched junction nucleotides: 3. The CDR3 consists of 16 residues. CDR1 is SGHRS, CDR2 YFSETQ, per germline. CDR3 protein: CASSLGLAGGTDTQYF. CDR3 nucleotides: TGCGCCAGCAGCCTAGGACTAGCGGGAGGGACAGATACGCAGTATTTT.

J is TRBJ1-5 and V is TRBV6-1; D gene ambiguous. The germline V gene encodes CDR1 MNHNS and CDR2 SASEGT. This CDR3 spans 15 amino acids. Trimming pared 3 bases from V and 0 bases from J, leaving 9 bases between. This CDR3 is CASSDPQYSNQPQHF. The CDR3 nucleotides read TGTGCCAGCAGTGATCCACAGTATAGCAATCAGCCCCAGCATTTT.

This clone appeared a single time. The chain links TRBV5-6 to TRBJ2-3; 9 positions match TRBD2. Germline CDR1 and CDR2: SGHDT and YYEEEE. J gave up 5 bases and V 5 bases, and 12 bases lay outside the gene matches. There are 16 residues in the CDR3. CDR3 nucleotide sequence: TGTGCCAGCAGTACTTGGGGCGGGAGGGCCCAAGATACGCAGTATTTT. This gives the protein CASSTWGGRAQDTQYF.

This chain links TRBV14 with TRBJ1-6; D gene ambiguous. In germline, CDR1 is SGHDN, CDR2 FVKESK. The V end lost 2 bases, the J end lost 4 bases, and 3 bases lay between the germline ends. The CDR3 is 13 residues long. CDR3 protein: CASSQTYNSPLHF. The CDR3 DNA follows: TGTGCCAGCAGCCAAACTTATAATTCACCCCTCCACTTT.

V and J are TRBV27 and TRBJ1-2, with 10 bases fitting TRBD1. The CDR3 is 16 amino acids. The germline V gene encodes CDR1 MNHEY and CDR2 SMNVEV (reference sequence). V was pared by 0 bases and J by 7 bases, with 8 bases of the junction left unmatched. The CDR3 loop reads CASSLSMDWDRGGYTF. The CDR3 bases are TGTGCCAGCAGTTTATCGATGGACTGGGACAGGGGTGGCTACACCTTC.

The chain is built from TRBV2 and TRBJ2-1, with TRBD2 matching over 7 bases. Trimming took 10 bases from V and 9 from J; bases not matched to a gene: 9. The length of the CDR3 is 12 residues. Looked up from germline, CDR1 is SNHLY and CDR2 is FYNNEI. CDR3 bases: TGTGCCACCGGACTAGGTCCTGGTGAGCAGTTCTTC. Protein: CATGLGPGEQFF.

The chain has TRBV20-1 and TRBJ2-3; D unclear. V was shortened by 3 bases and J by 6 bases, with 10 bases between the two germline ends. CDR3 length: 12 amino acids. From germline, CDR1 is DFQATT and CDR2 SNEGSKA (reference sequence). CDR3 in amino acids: CSASVDRDTQYF. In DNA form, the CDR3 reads TGCAGTGCTAGTGTGGACCGGGATACGCAGTATTTT.

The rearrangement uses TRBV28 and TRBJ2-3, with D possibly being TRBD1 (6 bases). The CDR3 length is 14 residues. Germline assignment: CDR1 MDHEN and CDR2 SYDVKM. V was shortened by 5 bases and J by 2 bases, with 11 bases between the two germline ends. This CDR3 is CASSQGTFTDTQYF. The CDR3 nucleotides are TGTGCCAGCAGTCAAGGGACATTCACAGATACGCAGTATTTT. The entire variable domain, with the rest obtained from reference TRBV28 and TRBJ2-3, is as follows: DVKVTQSSRYLVKRTGEKVFLECVQDMDHENMFWYRQDPGLGLRLIYFSYDVKMKEKGDIPEGYSVSREKKERFSLILESASTNQTSMYLCASSQGTFTDTQYFGPGTRLTVL.